The clone carrying this T cell receptor beta chain was seen a few times. The data belong to a study of human T cells and chemical hapten exposure. For the study at large: DPC 0.01% went on the upper back by patch test, with reading at 6 days.

V was clipped by 5 bases and J by 1 base, with 8 bases between them. Germline CDR1 and CDR2: LNHDA and SQIVND (reference sequence). This CDR3 spans 13 amino acids. Sample time point: patch test 3, about 24 weeks after DPC sensitization. The sample's treatment: therapeutic diphenylcyclopropenone sensitization with weekly scalp DPC. Using its own MiXCR run on the RACE reads, TCRdb lists one record per CDR3 protein. Of some 74,000 distinct CDR3 sequences in the sample, over 10% were seen once. The chain recombines TRBV19 with TRBJ2-5; TRBD2 might be the D (6 bases). The origin of this receptor is a woman in her fifties or sixties with alopecia areata. Some clones in this sample may be carry-over from other donors' samples. Sequencing used whole blood, obtained in connection with sensitization to the hapten diphenylcyclopropenone (DPC). The CDR3 region has the DNA TGTGCCAGTAGTCGGGGGATCCAAGAGACCCAGTACTTC. Its translation: CASSRGIQETQYF.